The text below deals with one T cell receptor beta chain. Data came from immunoSEQ multiplex PCR; TCRdb stores just in-frame clones and leaves some out. The data show around 300,000 clones, roughly 86% seen once. Study members were between about 18 and 100 years old and lived in 25 or so US regions. Researchers sorted participants into cohorts using their self-reported clinical history. The CDR3 is 15 amino acids. Trimming took 5 bases from V and 3 from J, leaving 16 bases between them. Germline lookup yields CDR1 MNHEY and CDR2 SVGAGI. This record belongs to a study of blood T cell repertoires in COVID-19. Study-wide context: PBMCs, B-cell-depleted T cells, or T cells provided the cDNA or gDNA that made up the material.

The V and J genes are TRBV6-5 and TRBJ1-1, with D hard to call. The sequencing sample was made of PBMCs or T cells enriched from blood (not recorded which). The source is a woman aged 60-70 years who had recovered from COVID-19. The CDR3 region has the DNA TGTGCCAGCAGTACCCCTCGCGTTTCGTACACTGAAGCTTTCTTT. Protein: CASSTPRVSYTEAFF.